These 31 T cell receptor beta chains originate from one sample sequenced in a study of naive and memory T cell subsets. The antigens these receptors bind are not known. Study findings and constraints: Possibly reflecting memory cells re-expressing CD45RA, a few larger clonotypes occurred in naive repertoires, especially CD8.

Both TRBC1 and TRBC2 were covered by a beta constant-region primer of two equimolar oligonucleotides. Ligated cDNA was amplified by four rounds of PCR with nested alpha and beta constant-region primers and SP2. TCRdb re-analysed the UMI-ligation and nested PCR reads in MiXCR, keeping a single row per CDR3 protein. The repertoire holds over 100,000 distinct CDR3 sequences, around 13% seen once, with about 3% in the top ten. The sequenced material came from naive CD8+ T cells from blood. These receptors were taken from a human donor in good health.

The gene calls are TRBV6-1 and TRBJ2-7; D unresolved. V gave up 0 bases and J gave up 1 base, with 7 bases separating them. The CDR3 loop spans 14 amino acids. The germline V gene has CDR1 MNHNS and CDR2 SASEGT. CDR3 amino acids: CASSEAWGSYEQYF. The CDR3 DNA reads TGTGCCAGCAGTGAAGCGTGGGGATCCTACGAGCAGTACTTC.

This clonotype was detected a few times. The chain links TRBV12-3 or TRBV12-4 to TRBJ2-3, with TRBD2 matching over 9 bases. CDR3 length: 15 residues. The ends lost 8 bases at V and 2 bases at J; junction bases unmatched: 8. In DNA form, the CDR3 reads TGTGCCAGCCGGGCCCTAGCGGGGATCACAGATACGCAGTATTTT. Amino acids: CASRALAGITDTQYF.

CDR3 protein: CASSLVSSYYEQYF. CDR3 nucleotides: TGTGCCAGCAGCTTAGTCTCGTCTTACTACGAGCAGTACTTC. V is TRBV11-3 and J is TRBJ2-7, with unresolved D. CDR3 length: 14 amino acids. V shed 1 base and J shed 3 bases, with 10 bases lying between them. CDR1 and CDR2 from the germline V gene are SGHNT and YENEEA.

In its sample, this clonotype was seen many times. The rearrangement joins TRBV13 to TRBJ2-5; D is uncertain. The CDR3 extends over 16 amino acids. Germline V CDR1 and CDR2: PRHDT, FYEKMQ (reference sequence). Trimming removed 2 bases from V and 5 bases from J, with 18 bases in between. As DNA, the CDR3 is TGTGCCAGCAGCTTATCAAGTATGAGTTTACAGGAGACCCAGTACTTC. It specifies CASSLSSMSLQETQYF. Complete variable domain (other parts from reference TRBV13 and TRBJ2-5): AAGVIQSPRHLIKEKRETATLKCYPIPRHDTVYWYQQGPGQDPQFLISFYEKMQSDKGSIPDRFSAQQFSDYHSELNMSSLELGDSALYFCASSLSSMSLQETQYFGPGTRLLVL.

The chain recombines TRBV27 with TRBJ2-3; D remains ambiguous. The germline V and J ends were trimmed by 7 bases and 3 bases, with 5 bases remaining between them. The CDR3 is made up of 11 amino acids. CDR1 is MNHEY, CDR2 SMNVEV, per germline (reference sequence). The CDR3 bases are TGTGCCAGCACGAGGACAGATACGCAGTATTTT. Protein sequence: CASTRTDTQYF.

The V call is TRBV28, the J call TRBJ2-3; D possibly corresponds to TRBD2 (7 bases). Germline-derived CDR1 and CDR2 are MDHEN and SYDVKM. The CDR3 spans 16 residues. The ends were cut back, 5 bases at V and 3 bases at J, with 18 bases in the middle. CDR3 DNA: TGTGCCAGCAGTGGAGAGTGGGGGGGGCTGACAGATACGCAGTATTTT. Translation: CASSGEWGGLTDTQYF.

This clonotype was detected ten times or more. This rearrangement joins TRBV27 to TRBJ1-5; D is ambiguous. Trimming pared 5 bases from V and 7 bases from J, leaving 24 bases between. The CDR3 sequence is 17 residues long. Germline V gene lookup returns CDR1 MNHEY and CDR2 SMNVEV (reference sequence). Here the CDR3 DNA reads TGTGCCAGCAGTAAACAACCGGGAACCCGTAACCTACAGCCCCAGCATTTT. Its translation: CASSKQPGTRNLQPQHF.

This clonotype has a count of ten or more. The chain couples TRBV29-1 to TRBJ2-1; D gene unclear. Looked up from germline, CDR1 is SQVTM and CDR2 is ANQGSEA. V shed 4 bases and J shed 7 bases, with 8 bases lying between them. This CDR3 has 11 residues. The CDR3 nucleotides are TGCAGCGTTGCGCCTAAGAATGAGCAGTTCTTC. It codes for CSVAPKNEQFF.

This clonotype was observed a handful of times. The chain employs TRBV14 and TRBJ2-2; D is unclear. From germline, CDR1 is SGHDN and CDR2 FVKESK. With 1 base removed from V and 6 bases from J, the gap between germline ends came to 12 bases. This CDR3 has 15 residues. CDR3 region: CASSQGSKEPGELFF. CDR3 coding DNA: TGTGCCAGCAGCCAAGGGTCAAAAGAACCCGGGGAGCTGTTTTTT.

The sample holds a few counts of this clonotype. The rearrangement uses TRBV4-3 and TRBJ2-7; D is uncertain. This CDR3 has 17 residues. Trimming stripped 0 bases from V and 2 bases from J, with 17 bases between. Germline V CDR1 and CDR2: LGHNA, YSLEER. The CDR3 sequence: CASSQDFTPGWAYEQYF. The CDR3 DNA reads TGCGCCAGCAGCCAAGATTTCACTCCGGGTTGGGCCTACGAGCAGTACTTC.

This clonotype was observed a handful of times. V is TRBV5-6 and J is TRBJ2-7; TRBD1 matches 9 bases. The V and J ends lost 0 bases and 3 bases, in that order; junction bases with no gene match: 7. CDR3 size: 16 residues. Germline V lookup: CDR1 SGHDT, CDR2 YYEEEE. CDR3 sequence reads: CASSLDTGTGYYEQYF. The CDR3 DNA is TGTGCCAGCAGCTTGGACACAGGGACAGGGTACTACGAGCAGTACTTC.

In this sample, this clonotype turned up a few times. The V gene is TRBV25-1, the J gene TRBJ1-2, with 10 bases fitting TRBD1. With V trimmed by 4 bases and J by 4 bases, 12 bases remained unmatched. CDR1 is MGHDK, CDR2 SYGVNS, per germline. The CDR3 is 17 amino acids. The CDR3 here is CASSAKGGQGDSYGYTF. CDR3 bases: TGTGCCAGCAGTGCGAAGGGAGGACAGGGGGATTCCTATGGCTACACCTTC.

The table lists this clonotype with many counts. The V call is TRBV25-1, the J call TRBJ2-2, with a tentative D call TRBD2 (6 bases). Trimming pared 8 bases from V and 4 bases from J, leaving 14 bases between. The CDR3 is 14 residues long. The germline V gene has CDR1 MGHDK and CDR2 SYGVNS. CDR3 region: CASGDLKVTGELFF. CDR3 bases: TGTGCCAGCGGGGACTTAAAGGTCACCGGGGAGCTGTTTTTT.

CDR3 nucleotide sequence: TGTGCCAGCAGCCAAGAATTGGATACCGGGCCCTACAATGAGCAGTTCTTC. Translation: CASSQELDTGPYNEQFF. This chain connects TRBV3-1 to TRBJ2-1; D call uncertain. Looked up from germline, CDR1 is LGHDT and CDR2 is YNNKEL (reference sequence). The CDR3 consists of 17 residues. Trimming pared 0 bases from V and 2 bases from J, leaving 14 bases between.

This clonotype was seen more than once but under ten times. The J gene is TRBJ1-2, the V gene TRBV12-3 or TRBV12-4; 8 nucleotides line up with TRBD1. J was trimmed by 5 bases and V by 10 bases; bases with no gene match: 3. This CDR3 region has 11 residues. CDR3 coding DNA: TGTGCCACCCGACAGGGGTATGGCTACACCTTC. Translation gives CATRQGYGYTF.

The CDR3 is CSAREVAASNYGYTF. CDR3 coding DNA: TGCAGTGCTAGAGAGGTTGCAGCCAGTAACTATGGCTACACCTTC. The rearrangement uses TRBV20-1 and TRBJ1-2; D remains unclear. This CDR3 has 15 residues. V was pared by 0 bases and J by 1 base, with 12 bases between. The germline V gene has CDR1 DFQATT and CDR2 SNEGSKA (reference sequence).

This clonotype was observed at least ten times. The gene calls are TRBV20-1 and TRBJ2-3; 9 bases map to TRBD1. V was pared by 0 bases and J by 3 bases, with 4 bases of the junction left unmatched. CDR3 length: 15 amino acids. Germline loops: CDR1 DFQATT, CDR2 SNEGSKA (reference sequence). The CDR3 bases are TGCAGTGCTAGAGAGGGACAGGGAATTACAGATACGCAGTATTTT. Its protein is CSAREGQGITDTQYF.

This clonotype was detected only a few times. The chain uses TRBV4-2 and TRBJ1-5, with a weak D call TRBD1 (5 bases). CDR1 LGHNA and CDR2 YNFKEQ come from the germline V gene. V lost 5 bases and J 2 bases, leaving 19 bases between the germline ends. The CDR3 runs to 17 residues. The CDR3 protein is CASSNLWGSTGNQPQHF. The CDR3 nucleotides are TGTGCCAGCAGCAACCTCTGGGGGTCAACCGGCAATCAGCCCCAGCATTTT.

The CDR3 is CSARDTDPYNSPLHF. DNA for the CDR3: TGCAGTGCTAGAGATACAGACCCCTATAATTCACCCCTCCACTTT. The rearrangement uses TRBV20-1 and TRBJ1-6; D not certain. Germline V CDR1 and CDR2: DFQATT, SNEGSKA (reference sequence). Trimming left V 0 bases short and J 2 bases short, with 8 bases between. CDR3 length: 15 amino acids.

The rearrangement uses TRBV29-1 and TRBJ2-1; 8 bases are shared with TRBD2. The CDR3 has 13 residues. Germline lookup yields CDR1 SQVTM and CDR2 ANQGSEA. With V trimmed by 6 bases and J by 6 bases, 7 bases remained unmatched. Here the CDR3 reads CSVVLAVFNEQFF. The CDR3 DNA reads as TGCAGCGTGGTACTAGCGGTATTCAATGAGCAGTTCTTC.

This clonotype was observed a few times. The chain employs TRBV27 and TRBJ2-7; D is unresolved. V lost 9 bases, J lost 0 bases, and 12 bases lay in between. The germline gives CDR1 MNHEY, CDR2 SMNVEV (reference sequence). This CDR3 spans 13 amino acids. CDR3 DNA: TGTGCCAGTCAAGGAAAGAGCTCCTACGAGCAGTACTTC. Its translation: CASQGKSSYEQYF.

This clonotype has just a few counts. J is TRBJ2-4 and V is TRBV28; a weak D match, TRBD1 (6 bases). Trimming took 2 bases from V and 14 from J, leaving 10 bases between them. Germline assignment: CDR1 MDHEN and CDR2 SYDVKM. This CDR3 comprises 11 residues. CDR3 bases: TGTGCCAGCAGTTTAGGGACACCGAAGTACTTC. The encoded protein is CASSLGTPKYF. Together with reference TRBV28 and TRBJ2-4, the CDR3 gives the full variable domain: DVKVTQSSRYLVKRTGEKVFLECVQDMDHENMFWYRQDPGLGLRLIYFSYDVKMKEKGDIPEGYSVSREKKERFSLILESASTNQTSMYLCASSLGTPKYFGAGTRLSVL.

The CDR3 spells CASSEGDRDGTYGYTF. CDR3 DNA sequence: TGTGCCAGCAGCGAGGGGGACAGGGATGGAACCTATGGCTACACCTTC. This rearrangement joins TRBV9 to TRBJ1-2; 9 nucleotides agree with TRBD1. In germline, CDR1 is SGDLS, CDR2 YYNGEE. Trimming at V came to 3 bases and at J to 4 bases, leaving 10 bases not matched to a gene. The CDR3 has 16 residues.

This chain uses TRBV5-6 with TRBJ2-4, with D uncertain. V lost 2 bases to trimming and J lost 8 bases, with 11 bases between them. CDR1 and CDR2 (germline): SGHDT, YYEEEE. The CDR3 is made up of 13 amino acids. CDR3 sequence: CASSLGGTDIQYF. CDR3 nucleotides: TGTGCCAGCAGCTTAGGCGGAACGGACATTCAGTACTTC. The variable domain in full, completed from reference TRBV5-6 and TRBJ2-4, reads DAGVTQSPTHLIKTRGQQVTLRCSPKSGHDTVSWYQQALGQGPQFIFQYYEEEERQRGNFPDRFSGHQFPNYSSELNVNALLLGDSALYLCASSLGGTDIQYFGAGTRLSVL.

The chain is built from TRBV12-3 or TRBV12-4 and TRBJ2-7, with TRBD1 as a possible D gene (5 bases). Deletions cut 6 bases from V and 1 base from J, with 13 bases between. This CDR3 contains 14 residues. The CDR3 protein is CASSLAGLSYEQYF. In nucleotides, the CDR3 is TGTGCCAGCAGCTTGGCAGGGCTGTCCTACGAGCAGTACTTC.

V and J are TRBV19 and TRBJ1-2, with D perhaps matching TRBD1 (5 bases). The germline gives CDR1 LNHDA, CDR2 SQIVND (reference sequence). The CDR3 has 16 amino acids. Trimming shortened V by 10 bases and J by 4 bases, and 25 bases separated the two germline ends. The CDR3 DNA reads TGTGCCACCCGCGGCGGGACCCCAGGAGGCTCCTATGGCTACACCTTC. Translation: CATRGGTPGGSYGYTF.

Ten or more counts support this clonotype. The chain joins TRBV6-5 to TRBJ2-7; D not resolved. V dropped 5 bases and J dropped 6 bases, with 8 bases sitting between them. The CDR3 consists of 11 residues. Germline loops: CDR1 MNHEY, CDR2 SVGAGI. CDR3 sequence: CASSQAGEQYF. In DNA, the CDR3 is TGTGCCAGCAGTCAGGCCGGCGAGCAGTACTTC.

This clonotype was counted a few times. The chain joins TRBV5-1 to TRBJ2-3, with TRBD2 matching 10 bases. CDR3 length: 16 residues. The germline CDR1 and CDR2 sequences are SGHRS and YFSETQ. The ends lost 5 bases at V and 2 bases at J; junction bases unmatched: 8. The CDR3 DNA is TGCGCCAGCAGTTATGGACTAGCGGAGACCACAGATACGCAGTATTTT. It yields the protein CASSYGLAETTDTQYF.

V and J are TRBV10-3 and TRBJ1-1, with a possible D match to TRBD1 (6 bases). The V end was cut by 6 bases, the J end by 3 bases, with 11 bases between. Germline V gene sequence: CDR1 ENHRY, CDR2 SYGVKD. The CDR3 has 13 residues. The CDR3 nucleotides read TGTGCCATCAGCCGGACAGCAGACACTGAAGCTTTCTTT. Protein sequence: CAISRTADTEAFF.

V is TRBV18 and J is TRBJ1-1; 9 bases fit TRBD1. This CDR3 is 15 amino acids long. V shed 5 bases, J shed 7 bases, and the junction held 11 bases outside the gene matches. Germline CDR1 KGHSH, CDR2 LQKENI. The CDR3 loop is CASSAYLDRGDEAFF. The CDR3 bases are TGTGCCAGCTCAGCTTACCTGGACAGGGGTGATGAAGCTTTCTTT.

This clonotype has a single count. The rearrangement links TRBV2 to TRBJ2-1; D call uncertain. The CDR3 is made up of 15 amino acids. Germline CDR1 and CDR2: SNHLY and FYNNEI. The ends were cut back, 8 bases at V and 7 bases at J, with 21 bases in the middle. The CDR3 reads CASGEVRSTSNEQFF. The CDR3 bases are TGTGCCAGCGGCGAGGTTCGTAGTACCTCAAATGAGCAGTTCTTC. The full variable domain, its missing parts supplied by reference TRBV2 and TRBJ2-1, is EPEVTQTPSHQVTQMGQEVILRCVPISNHLYFYWYRQILGQKVEFLVSFYNNEISEKSEIFDDQFSVERPDGSNFTLKIRSTKLEDSAMYFCASGEVRSTSNEQFFGPGTRLTVL.